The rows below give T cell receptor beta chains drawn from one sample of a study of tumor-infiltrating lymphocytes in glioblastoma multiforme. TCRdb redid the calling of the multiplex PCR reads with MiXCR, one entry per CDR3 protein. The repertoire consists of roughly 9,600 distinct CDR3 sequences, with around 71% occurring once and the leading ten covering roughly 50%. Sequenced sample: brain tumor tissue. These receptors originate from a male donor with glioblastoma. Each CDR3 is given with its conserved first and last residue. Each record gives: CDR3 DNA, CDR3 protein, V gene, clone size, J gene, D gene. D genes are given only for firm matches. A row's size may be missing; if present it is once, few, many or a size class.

TGTGCCAGCAGCCCAGGTGGAGTCTCCTACGAGCAGTACTTC | CASSPGGVSYEQYF | TRBV12-3/TRBV12-4 | once | TRBJ2-7 | -
TGTGCCAGCAGGAATACCGGGTCCCGGGCCCAAGAGACCCAGTACTTC | CASRNTGSRAQETQYF | TRBV7-9 | medium-sized | TRBJ2-5 | -
TGTGCCAGCAGCCGGGGACAGGGGGACACCGGGGAGCTGTTTTTT | CASSRGQGDTGELFF | TRBV11-2 | - | TRBJ2-2 | TRBD1
TGCAGCGTCCAAACTGGCGGCTCCTATGAGCAGTACTTC | CSVQTGGSYEQYF | TRBV29-1 | few | TRBJ2-7 | -
TGTGCCAGCAGCCAGGGAGCGGTTGACGGGACTGCCAAAAACATTCAGTACTTC | CASSQGAVDGTAKNIQYF | TRBV4-2 | medium-sized | TRBJ2-4 | -
TGCGCCAGCAGCCAAGACGGGACCAGCGGGAGACTAGCCGGGGGGCTGTTTTTT | CASSQDGTSGRLAGGLFF | TRBV4-1 | - | TRBJ2-2 | TRBD2
TGTGCCAGCAGCCGTTGGGGGGAGACCCCGTACTTC | CASSRWGETPYF | TRBV11-2 | once | TRBJ2-5 | -
TGTGCCAGCAGCTTGGGCAGGGAAGAGACCAAGTACTTC | CASSLGREETKYF | TRBV13 | - | TRBJ2-5 | -
TGCAGTGCTAGTGGGACAGGGGGAGAAAAACTGTTTTTT | CSASGTGGEKLFF | TRBV20-1 | medium-sized | TRBJ1-4 | TRBD1
TGCAGCGTCCAAACTGGACACTCCTACGAGCAGTATTTT | CSVQTGHSYEQYF | TRBV29-1 | - | TRBJ2-3 | -
TGTGCCAGCAGTTTAGATAAGTGGGGGTTAAAGCAGGGGGCGGCTCAGCCCCAGCATTTT | CASSLDKWGLKQGAAQPQHF | TRBV12-3/TRBV12-4 | - | TRBJ1-5 | TRBD1
TGTGCCAGCAGCTTAGGCCCGGGCTTGGAGACCCAGTACTTC | CASSLGPGLETQYF | TRBV11-2 | - | TRBJ2-5 | -
TGCAGTGCTAGAGATGTGGCAGGGCTTTATGCGCAGTTCTTC | CSARDVAGLYAQFF | TRBV20-1 | - | TRBJ2-1 | -
TGTGCCAGCAGCTTAGGCGGGAGAGGTGGCGTGCAGTACTTC | CASSLGGRGGVQYF | TRBV11-2 | - | TRBJ2-7 | TRBD2
TGTGCCAGCAGCCAAGCAGGGTCGGTTAATGAAGCTTTCTTT | CASSQAGSVNEAFF | TRBV3-1 | few | TRBJ1-1 | -
TGTGCCATCAGCCAGTGGGAGGAGACCAAGTACTTC | CAISQWEETKYF | TRBV11-2 | - | TRBJ2-5 | -
TGTGCCAACACCCCCTCATTCAGCCAATGGCTAGCGGTAAACACCGGGGAGCTGTTTTTT | CANTPSFSQWLAVNTGELFF | TRBV11-2 | - | TRBJ2-2 | TRBD2
TGTGCCATCAGTGACTCCCTGAGGGTCAGGGGCGACCCCTCCTACGAGCAGTACTTC | CAISDSLRVRGDPSYEQYF | TRBV10-3 | - | TRBJ2-7 | -
TGCAGTGCGGGGGAAACGCAGTATTTT | CSAGETQYF | TRBV20-1 | - | TRBJ2-3 | -
TGTGCCATCGGCCCGGGACTAGGAGTCTATGAGCAGTTCTTC | CAIGPGLGVYEQFF | TRBV10-3 | - | TRBJ2-1 | TRBD2
TGCAGTACTAGGGAGAACGGAGGCAATGAGCAGTTCTTC | CSTRENGGNEQFF | TRBV20-1 | - | TRBJ2-1 | -
TGTGCCAGCAGCTTCCCGCAGGATCGTGGAAACATTCAGTACTTC | CASSFPQDRGNIQYF | TRBV7-9 | many | TRBJ2-4 | -
TGTGCCAGCAGCATTCCGGGAGGGAGGCAAGAGACCCAGTACTTC | CASSIPGGRQETQYF | TRBV11-2 | - | TRBJ2-5 | TRBD2
TGTGCCACCAGTGATACGAGGACCAAACTGGATACGCAGTATTTT | CATSDTRTKLDTQYF | TRBV24-1 | - | TRBJ2-3 | -
TGCAGCGTTGATCTGGTCGGGGGTGAGCAGTTCTTC | CSVDLVGGEQFF | TRBV29-1 | medium-sized | TRBJ2-1 | -
TGTGCCAGCGCTAGCGGGACACAAGAGACCCAGTACTTC | CASASGTQETQYF | TRBV7-2 | many | TRBJ2-5 | TRBD2
TGTGTCGGCAGCCACCCGGGACTAGGTAATGGAGACAATGAGCAGTTCTTC | CVGSHPGLGNGDNEQFF | TRBV4-2 | - | TRBJ2-1 | TRBD2
TGTGCCAGCAGTTTAATAGGGGGACTCTACAATGAGCAGTTCTTC | CASSLIGGLYNEQFF | TRBV12-3/TRBV12-4 | - | TRBJ2-1 | -
TGCAGTGCTAGATGGGGAGGGACTAGAGGGGGTGAGCAGTACTTC | CSARWGGTRGGEQYF | TRBV20-1 | large | TRBJ2-7 | TRBD2
TGTGCCAGCAGGGGGTCGGAGAGAAGCTCCTACAATGAGCAGTTCTTC | CASRGSERSSYNEQFF | TRBV2 | - | TRBJ2-1 | -
TGTGCCAGCAGCTTGGCGAGGGGGGCCTACGAGCAGTACTTC | CASSLARGAYEQYF | TRBV5-4 | - | TRBJ2-7 | -
TGTGCCAGCAGTTACTCGGTTGTTTTTCCATCCTCCACAGATACGCAGTATTTT | CASSYSVVFPSSTDTQYF | TRBV6-5 | few | TRBJ2-3 | -